This TCR beta chain was recorded in a study of CD8 T cells in Susac syndrome. To note about this clonotype: Compared with germline, one end of the junction differs, possibly owing to a read error.

The germline V gene encodes CDR1 SSHAT and CDR2 FNYEAQ (reference sequence). The CDR3 has 13 amino acids. About 0.45 to 1 ug RNA was reverse transcribed with random hexamers. TCRdb re-analysed the immunoSEQ multiplex PCR reads in MiXCR, keeping a single row per CDR3 protein. The repertoire holds roughly 180,000 distinct CDR3 sequences, with 90% to 95% as singletons. Sequenced material: CD4+ T cells from PBMCs. The source of this sequence is a human donor with Susac syndrome. V usage is TRBV7-7 and J usage is TRBJ2-5; no firm D call. CDR3 in DNA: TGTGCTAGCAGCTTCCCAGAAAAAGAGACCCAGTACTTC. Protein: CASSFPEKETQYF.